The entry below gives a single TCR beta chain sequence along with its context. This clonotype was found many times. Its antigen remains undetermined. Per-base qualities were not stored, and no clone one base away is much larger. This sample was included in a study of blood T cells in healthy people across ages (dated by TCRdb to between 2014 and 2017). About the study as a whole: In model experiments, template switching captured roughly one uniquely barcoded TCR beta cDNA molecule for every two T cells. To avoid experimental bias, donors of different ages were distributed randomly across sequencing lanes. For two donors (one aged 18 to 29 and one aged 80 or older), the study analyzed two additional independent replicas of 1 million unique cDNA reads from the same blood draw. Four age groups were formed from the donors: young (average about 17 years), middle-aged (around 37), aged (more than 55) and long-lived (more than 75). Using deep sequencing normalized with unique cDNA molecular identifiers, the study measured how TCR beta repertoire diversity changes with age. Points the paper makes about the study in general: Observed TCR beta diversity per million T cells fell roughly linearly with age, and a significant reduction was already apparent by age around 40. Total diversity estimates from one million sequenced T cells were considered lower bounds and underestimates. Observed TCR beta diversity correlated strongly with the percentage of naive T cells measured by flow cytometry. Compared with the aged group, the long-lived group had more naive CD4+ T cells, fewer expanded clones and increased TCR diversity, suggesting age selection. Bulk unsorted PBMC profiling prevented conclusive comparison of naive and antigen-experienced compartments. Donor CMV infection status was unknown, potentially confounding age-related changes in expanded clonotypes.

Systemically healthy Caucasian individuals from Russia, 35 to 40 in total and aged about 6 to 95 years, were included as donors. Each donor gave ten milliliters of peripheral blood, drawn into EDTA-treated Vacutainer tubes. Ficoll-Paque density-gradient centrifugation was used to isolate PBMCs, with at least 7 million per sample. Trizol reagent was used to extract total RNA from PBMCs, with at least 6 micrograms per sample. Naive CD45RAhigh/CD27high T cell percentages were measured by flow cytometry on a PBMC aliquot from every donor. The germline V gene (reference sequence) provides CDR1 DFQATT and CDR2 SNEGSKA. Unmatched junction bases come to 8, with V trimmed by 6 bases and J by 8 bases. Its CDR3 holds 14 amino acids, cysteine through phenylalanine. This entry keeps only the CDR3 DNA: 42 bases, framed from base 1. Library prep was done by 5' RACE. This sample was sequenced with an Illumina HiSeq 2500. The second PCR ran for about 7 to 11 cycles and used a J-beta primer mix along with a sample-barcoded 5' primer. A unique molecular identifier was introduced onto each TCR beta cDNA molecule by a template-switch 5' adaptor carrying 12 random nucleotides. Each sample yielded at least 2.5 million CDR3-containing paired-end reads. All of the RNA was converted into first-strand cDNA using the Mint cDNA synthesis kit, with a TRBC-specific oligonucleotide serving as the primer. After uracil-DNA glycosylase treatment, a first 18-cycle PCR used universal primers M1SS and BC2_uni_R on all cDNA. The authors processed their data as follows. For normalization, 1 million high-quality reads were randomly selected from each sample, with every read carrying a distinct molecular identifier. Instead of being binned into consensus sequences, reads with shared molecular identifiers were discarded. MiTCR, set to a Q25 quality threshold and the strictest error-elimination algorithm, was used for CDR3 identification, clonotype clustering and error correction. Lower-bound total TCR beta diversity was estimated with a nonparametric unseen species model using Euler transformation. TCRdb reworked the public reads: Q25 trimming with fastp, MiXCR clone assembly, productive beta chains retained. When rows share a CDR3 protein, they turn into one entry using the most common DNA and genes. TCRdb's processing, not the study's, gives the V and J calls here. The sample table holds about 780,000 distinct CDR3 sequences, of which 35% to 60% were seen once. The leading ten clones occupy less than 20% of the sample.

This clonotype was sampled from an elderly man in good health. The chain employs TRBV20-1 and TRBJ2-1; TRBD2 agrees with 12 junctional bases. Sample: blood. The CDR3: CSARLAGELHEQFF. In nucleotide form, the sequence is TGCAGTGCCCGACTAGCGGGAGAACTTCATGAGCAGTTCTTC.